The sequence of this TCR beta chain was determined in a study of blood T cell repertoires in COVID-19. Using immunoSEQ multiplex PCR, the repertoire was profiled, and TCRdb retains in-frame clones only, with some absent. The data contain fewer than 45,000 clones, approximately 80% of them singletons. Germline V gene data show CDR1 as GTSNPN and CDR2 as SVGIG (reference sequence). The CDR3 loop spans 14 amino acids. V lost 5 bases and J 5 bases, leaving 16 bases between the germline ends. Sequencing input: peripheral blood. The clonotype was recovered from a human donor in a cohort sampled during active COVID-19. This chain joins TRBV30 and TRBJ1-5; D is unresolved. DNA for the CDR3: TGTGCCTGGGGGGAGGTACGGGATGATCAGCCCCAGCATTTT. This sequence encodes CAWGEVRDDQPQHF. Supplemented by reference TRBV30 and TRBJ1-5, the full variable domain reads SQTIHQWPATLVQPVGSPLSLECTVEGTSNPNLYWYRQAAGRGLQLLFYSVGIGQISSEVPQNLSASRPQDRQFILSSKKLLLSDSGFYLCAWGEVRDDQPQHFGDGTRLSIL.